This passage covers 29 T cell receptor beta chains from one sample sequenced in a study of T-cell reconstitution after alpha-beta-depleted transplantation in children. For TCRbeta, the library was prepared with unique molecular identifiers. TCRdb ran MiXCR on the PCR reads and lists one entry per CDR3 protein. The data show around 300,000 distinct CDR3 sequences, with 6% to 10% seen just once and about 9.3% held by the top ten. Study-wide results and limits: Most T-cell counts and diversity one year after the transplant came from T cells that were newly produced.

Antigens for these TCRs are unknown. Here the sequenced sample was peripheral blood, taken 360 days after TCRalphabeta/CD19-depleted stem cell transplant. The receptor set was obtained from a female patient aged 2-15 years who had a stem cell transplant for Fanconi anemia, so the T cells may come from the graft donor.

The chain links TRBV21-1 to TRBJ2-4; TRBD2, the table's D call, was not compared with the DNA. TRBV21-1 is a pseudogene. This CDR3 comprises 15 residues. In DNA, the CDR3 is TGTGCCAGCAGCAATCGGACTAGGGTCCAAAACATTCAGTACTTC. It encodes CASSNRTRVQNIQYF.

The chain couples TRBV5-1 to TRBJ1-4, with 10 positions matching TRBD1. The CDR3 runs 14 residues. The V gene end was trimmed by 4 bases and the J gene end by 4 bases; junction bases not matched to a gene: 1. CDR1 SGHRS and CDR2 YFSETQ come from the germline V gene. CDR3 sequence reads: CASSRTGGNEKLFF. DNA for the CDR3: TGCGCCAGCAGCAGGACAGGGGGTAATGAAAAACTGTTTTTT.

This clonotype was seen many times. The CDR3 coding sequence is TGTGCCAGCACCGAACAGATTGAAGCTTTCTTT. It translates to CASTEQIEAFF. The J gene is TRBJ1-1, the V gene TRBV7-2, with D uncertain. V lost 7 bases to trimming and J lost 7 bases, with 10 bases between them. The length of the CDR3 is 11 residues. Looked up from germline, CDR1 is SGHTA and CDR2 is FQGNSA.

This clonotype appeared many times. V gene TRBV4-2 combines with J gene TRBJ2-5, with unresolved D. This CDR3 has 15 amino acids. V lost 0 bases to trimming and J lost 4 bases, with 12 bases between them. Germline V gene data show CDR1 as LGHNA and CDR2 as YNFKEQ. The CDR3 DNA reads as TGTGCCAGCAGCCAAGAAGGGCTTTTCGTAGAGACCCAGTACTTC. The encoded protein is CASSQEGLFVETQYF.

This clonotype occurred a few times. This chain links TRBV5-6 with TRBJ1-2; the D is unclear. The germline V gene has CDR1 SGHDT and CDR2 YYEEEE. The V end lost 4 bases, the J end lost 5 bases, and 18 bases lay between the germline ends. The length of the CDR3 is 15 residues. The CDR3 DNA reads TGTGCCAGCAGCCCGGAAGGAGGGAACCTATATGGCTACACCTTC. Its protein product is CASSPEGGNLYGYTF.

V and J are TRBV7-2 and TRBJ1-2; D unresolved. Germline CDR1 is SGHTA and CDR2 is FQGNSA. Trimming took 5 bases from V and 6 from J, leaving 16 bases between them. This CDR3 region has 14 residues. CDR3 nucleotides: TGTGCCAGCAGCCCTGGCGGGGAGGCTAATGGCTACACCTTC. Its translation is CASSPGGEANGYTF.

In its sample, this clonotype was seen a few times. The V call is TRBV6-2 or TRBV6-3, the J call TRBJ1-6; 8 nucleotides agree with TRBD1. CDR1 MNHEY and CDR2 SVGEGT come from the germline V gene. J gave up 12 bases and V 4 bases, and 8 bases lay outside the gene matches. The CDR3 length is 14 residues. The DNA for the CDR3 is TGTGCCAGCAGTTGGGGACAGGCCTCGGGACCCCTCCACTTT. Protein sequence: CASSWGQASGPLHF.

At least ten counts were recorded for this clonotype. CDR3 protein: CSVGHLGELFF. CDR3 coding DNA: TGCAGCGTTGGGCACCTCGGGGAGCTGTTTTTT. This chain uses TRBV29-1 with TRBJ2-2; D is undetermined. The V end was cut by 4 bases, the J end by 7 bases, with 7 bases between. Germline V CDR1 and CDR2: SQVTM, ANQGSEA. The CDR3 is 11 amino acids.

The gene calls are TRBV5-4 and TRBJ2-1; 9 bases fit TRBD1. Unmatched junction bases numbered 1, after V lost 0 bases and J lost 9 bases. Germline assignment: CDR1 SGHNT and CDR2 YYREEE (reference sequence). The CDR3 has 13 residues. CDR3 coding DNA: TGTGCCAGCAGCTTGGGACAGGGGGGTGAGCAGTTCTTC. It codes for CASSLGQGGEQFF.

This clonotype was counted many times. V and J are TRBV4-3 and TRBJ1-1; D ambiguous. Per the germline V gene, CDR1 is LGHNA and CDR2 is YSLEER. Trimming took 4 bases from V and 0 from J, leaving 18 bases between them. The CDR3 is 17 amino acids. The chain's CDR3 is CASSPVPNLALNTEAFF. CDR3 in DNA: TGCGCCAGCAGCCCGGTTCCCAACTTGGCCCTGAACACTGAAGCTTTCTTT.

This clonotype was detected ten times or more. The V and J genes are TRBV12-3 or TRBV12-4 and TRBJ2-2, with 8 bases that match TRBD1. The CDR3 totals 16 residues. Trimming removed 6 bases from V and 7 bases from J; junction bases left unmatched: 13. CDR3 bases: TGTGCCAGCAGCTTCGACAGGGGCCCCGTAGGCGGGGAGCTGTTTTTT. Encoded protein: CASSFDRGPVGGELFF.

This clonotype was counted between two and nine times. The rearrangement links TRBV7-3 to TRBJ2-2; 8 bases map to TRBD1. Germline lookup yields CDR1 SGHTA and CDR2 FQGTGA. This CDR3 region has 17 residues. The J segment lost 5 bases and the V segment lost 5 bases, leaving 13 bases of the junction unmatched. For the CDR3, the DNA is TGTGCCAGCAGCCCCAGGGGGCGCGGGTTTAGAACCGGGGAGCTGTTTTTT. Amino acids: CASSPRGRGFRTGELFF.

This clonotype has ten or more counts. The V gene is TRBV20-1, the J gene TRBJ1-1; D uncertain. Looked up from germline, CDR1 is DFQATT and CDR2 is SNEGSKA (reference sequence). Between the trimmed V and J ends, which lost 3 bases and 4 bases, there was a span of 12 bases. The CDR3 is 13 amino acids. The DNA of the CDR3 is TGCAGTGCTAGGTCGGGGAGGATCACTGAAGCTTTCTTT. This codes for CSARSGRITEAFF.

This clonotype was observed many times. The CDR3 protein is CASSLVGGLAGNTDTQYF. The CDR3 nucleotides are TGTGCCAGCAGCTTAGTTGGGGGACTAGCGGGAAACACAGATACGCAGTATTTT. The rearrangement uses TRBV11-2 and TRBJ2-3; 13 bases are shared with TRBD2. Trimming cost V 1 base and J 2 bases; bases outside gene matches: 6. The CDR3 loop spans 18 amino acids. Germline values: CDR1 SGHAT, CDR2 FQNNGV.

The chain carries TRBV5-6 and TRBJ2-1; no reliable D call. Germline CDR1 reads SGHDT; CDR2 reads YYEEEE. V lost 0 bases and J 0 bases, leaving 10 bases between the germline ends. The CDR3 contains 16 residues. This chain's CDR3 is CASSLDRVPSYNEQFF. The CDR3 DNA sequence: TGTGCCAGCAGCTTGGATCGGGTCCCCTCCTACAATGAGCAGTTCTTC.

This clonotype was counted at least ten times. The CDR3 sequence is CASSLHGRFGEAFF. The CDR3 DNA follows: TGTGCCAGCAGCCTTCACGGACGTTTTGGGGAAGCTTTCTTT. The V gene is TRBV3-1, the J gene TRBJ1-1; D not certain. There are 14 residues in the CDR3. V was clipped by 4 bases and J by 8 bases, with 17 bases between them. Germline V CDR1 and CDR2: LGHDT, YNNKEL (reference sequence).

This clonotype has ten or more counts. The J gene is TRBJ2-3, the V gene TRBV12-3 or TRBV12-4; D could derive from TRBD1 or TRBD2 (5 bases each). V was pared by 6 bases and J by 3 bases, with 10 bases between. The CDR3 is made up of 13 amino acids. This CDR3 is CASSRGATDTQYF. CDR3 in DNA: TGTGCCAGCAGCCGAGGGGCAACAGATACGCAGTATTTT.

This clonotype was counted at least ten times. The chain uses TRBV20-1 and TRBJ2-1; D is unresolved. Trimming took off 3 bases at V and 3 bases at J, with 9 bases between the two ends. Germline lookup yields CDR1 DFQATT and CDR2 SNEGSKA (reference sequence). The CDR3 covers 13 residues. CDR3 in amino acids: CSASSGFYNEQFF. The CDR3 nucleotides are TGCAGTGCTAGTTCAGGATTCTACAATGAGCAGTTCTTC.

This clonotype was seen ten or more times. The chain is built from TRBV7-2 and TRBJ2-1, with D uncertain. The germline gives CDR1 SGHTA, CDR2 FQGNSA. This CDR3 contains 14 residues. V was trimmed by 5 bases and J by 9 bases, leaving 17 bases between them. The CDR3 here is CASSPYTPVGEQFF. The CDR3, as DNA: TGTGCCAGCAGCCCTTACACTCCGGTGGGTGAGCAGTTCTTC.

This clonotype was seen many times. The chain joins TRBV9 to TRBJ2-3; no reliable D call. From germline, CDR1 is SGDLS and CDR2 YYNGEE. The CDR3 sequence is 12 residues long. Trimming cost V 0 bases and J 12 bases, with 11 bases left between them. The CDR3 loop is CASSVEGWDQYF. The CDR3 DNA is TGTGCCAGCAGCGTAGAAGGGTGGGATCAGTATTTT.

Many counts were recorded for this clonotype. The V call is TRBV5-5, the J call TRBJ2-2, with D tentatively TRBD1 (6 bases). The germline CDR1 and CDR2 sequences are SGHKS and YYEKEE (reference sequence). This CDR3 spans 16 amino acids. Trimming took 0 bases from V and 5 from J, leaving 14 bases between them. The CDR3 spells CASSLVPTGSTGELFF. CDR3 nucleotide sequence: TGTGCCAGCAGCTTGGTACCAACAGGGTCGACCGGGGAGCTGTTTTTT.

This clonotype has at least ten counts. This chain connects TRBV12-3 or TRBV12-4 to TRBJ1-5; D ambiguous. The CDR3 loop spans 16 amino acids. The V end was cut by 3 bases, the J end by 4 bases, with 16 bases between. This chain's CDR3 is CASSFRTRAGNQPQHF. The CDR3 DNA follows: TGTGCCAGCAGTTTCCGCACCCGGGCGGGAAATCAGCCCCAGCATTTT.

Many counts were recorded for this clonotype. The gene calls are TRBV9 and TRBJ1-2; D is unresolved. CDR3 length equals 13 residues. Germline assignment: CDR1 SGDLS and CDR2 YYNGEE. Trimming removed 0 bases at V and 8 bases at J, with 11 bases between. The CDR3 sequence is CASSVGQVDGYTF. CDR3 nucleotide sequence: TGTGCCAGCAGCGTAGGGCAAGTTGACGGCTACACCTTC.

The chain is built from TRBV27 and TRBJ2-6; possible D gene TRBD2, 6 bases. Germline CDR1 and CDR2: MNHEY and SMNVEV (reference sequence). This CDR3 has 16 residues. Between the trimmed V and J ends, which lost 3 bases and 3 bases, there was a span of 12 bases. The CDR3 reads CASSFFQGGGANVLTF. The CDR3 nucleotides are TGTGCCAGCAGTTTTTTCCAGGGAGGTGGGGCCAACGTCCTGACTTTC. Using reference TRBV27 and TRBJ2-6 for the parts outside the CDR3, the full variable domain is EAQVTQNPRYLITVTGKKLTVTCSQNMNHEYMSWYRQDPGLGLRQIYYSMNVEVTDKGDVPEGYKVSRKEKRNFPLILESPSPNQTSLYFCASSFFQGGGANVLTFGAGSRLTVL.

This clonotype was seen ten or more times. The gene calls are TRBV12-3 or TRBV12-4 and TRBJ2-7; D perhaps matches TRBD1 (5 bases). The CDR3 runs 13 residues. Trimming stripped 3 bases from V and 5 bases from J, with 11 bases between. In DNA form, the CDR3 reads TGTGCCAGCAGTTTGGCCGAAGGGGACGAGCAGTACTTC. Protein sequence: CASSLAEGDEQYF.

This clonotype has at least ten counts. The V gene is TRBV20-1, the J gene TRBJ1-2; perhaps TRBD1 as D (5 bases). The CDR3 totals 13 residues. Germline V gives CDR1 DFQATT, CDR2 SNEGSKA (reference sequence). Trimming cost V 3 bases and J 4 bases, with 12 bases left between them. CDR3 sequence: CSASPHGGYGYTF. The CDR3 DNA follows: TGCAGTGCTAGCCCCCACGGGGGCTATGGCTACACCTTC.

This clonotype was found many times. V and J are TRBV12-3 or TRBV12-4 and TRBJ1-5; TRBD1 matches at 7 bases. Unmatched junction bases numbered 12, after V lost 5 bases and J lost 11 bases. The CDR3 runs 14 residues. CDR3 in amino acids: CASSPGQSSRAQHF. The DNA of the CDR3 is TGTGCCAGCAGTCCGGGACAGTCGTCCAGGGCCCAGCATTTT.

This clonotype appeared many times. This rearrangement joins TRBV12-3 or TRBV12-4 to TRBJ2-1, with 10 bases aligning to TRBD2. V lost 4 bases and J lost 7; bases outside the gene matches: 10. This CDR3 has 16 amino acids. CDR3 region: CASSSKSGRAQNEQFF. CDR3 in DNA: TGTGCCAGCAGTTCCAAAAGCGGGAGGGCCCAAAATGAGCAGTTCTTC.

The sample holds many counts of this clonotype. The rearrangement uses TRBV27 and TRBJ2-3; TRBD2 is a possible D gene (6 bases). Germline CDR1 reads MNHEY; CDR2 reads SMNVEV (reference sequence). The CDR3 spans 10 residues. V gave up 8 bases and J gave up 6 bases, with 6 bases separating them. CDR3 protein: CASRGDTQYF. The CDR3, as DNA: TGTGCCAGCCGGGGGGATACGCAGTATTTT.